The clone carrying this T cell receptor (beta chain) was detected only once. Its specificity is not known. CDR1 and CDR2 (germline): MGHRA, YSYEKL. The CDR3 length is 14 residues. V trimming: 6 bases; J trimming: 2 bases; junction bases outside the gene matches: 7. The PCR had 60 Vbeta and 13 Jbeta primers. Clones were read by immunoSEQ multiplex PCR, and TCRdb kept only the in-frame ones, dropping some. The repertoire holds around 280,000 clones, with roughly 90% as singletons. This record comes from a study of cytomegalovirus exposure and HLA in healthy donors. Study in general: The 110 million or so unique TCR beta sequences, from around 200 million T cells, were found by an earlier analysis. General study points: Previous analysis showed most TCR beta V segments were productive about 87% or about 30% of the time. Immune exposure was documented only through CMV serostatus.

Specimen: PBMCs. The source of this sequence is a woman aged 18-30 years in good health and CMV-seronegative. The chain couples TRBV4-1 to TRBJ2-7, with 7 bases that match TRBD1. The CDR3 DNA reads TGCGCCAGCAGTCACCGACAGGGTACCTACGAGCAGTACTTC. Translated: CASSHRQGTYEQYF.